These 5 T cell receptor beta chains share one sample of origin, sequenced in a study of blood T cell repertoires in COVID-19. The data were produced by immunoSEQ multiplex PCR, yet TCRdb's version contains in-frame clones alone and is incomplete. The sample consists of hundreds of thousands of clones, approximately 79% of them appearing once. Input material: peripheral blood. These receptors all stem from a middle-aged woman with active or convalescent COVID-19.

The chain employs TRBV6-1 and TRBJ1-2; tentative D call: TRBD1 (6 bases). V was shortened by 3 bases and J by 7 bases, with 12 bases between the two germline ends. Germline V gives CDR1 MNHNS, CDR2 SASEGT. This CDR3 contains 13 residues. The DNA of the CDR3 is TGTGCCAGCAGTGATCGACAGGCGGGTGGCTACACCTTC. Translation gives CASSDRQAGGYTF.

The chain uses TRBV15 and TRBJ1-1, with D possibly matching TRBD1 (6 bases). The CDR3 contains 16 residues. Germline CDR1 LNHNV, CDR2 YYDKDF (reference sequence). V was trimmed by 0 bases and J by 3 bases, leaving 14 bases between them. CDR3 sequence reads: CATSRETPTGDTEAFF. The CDR3, as DNA: TGTGCCACCAGCAGAGAAACCCCGACAGGCGACACTGAAGCTTTCTTT. The full variable domain, completed using reference TRBV15 and TRBJ1-1, is DAMVIQNPRYQVTQFGKPVTLSCSQTLNHNVMYWYQQKSSQAPKLLFHYYDKDFNNEADTPDNFQSRRPNTSFCFLDIRSPGLGDTAMYLCATSRETPTGDTEAFFGQGTRLTVV.

The chain is built from TRBV19 and TRBJ2-2; D may be TRBD2 (5 bases). Trimming shortened V by 4 bases and J by 0 bases, and 15 bases separated the two germline ends. This CDR3 spans 17 amino acids. Germline V lookup: CDR1 LNHDA, CDR2 SQIVND (reference sequence). CDR3 in DNA: TGTGCCAGTAGTACTTTTAGTGAGGGATCGAACACCGGGGAGCTGTTTTTT. Amino acids: CASSTFSEGSNTGELFF.

V is TRBV3-1 (or the pseudogene TRBV3-2) and J is TRBJ1-2, with D possibly being TRBD1 (6 bases). V lost 4 bases to trimming and J lost 6 bases, with 18 bases between them. The CDR3 runs 15 residues. Germline values: CDR1 LGHDT, CDR2 YNNKEL (reference sequence). CDR3 residues: CASSPSIQGYHGYTF. In DNA, the CDR3 is TGTGCCAGCAGCCCCTCAATACAGGGTTATCATGGCTACACCTTC.

In the case of this clone: Within the sample, other DNA sequences also encode this same CDR3. V usage is TRBV7-9 and J usage is TRBJ1-2; 8 bases map to TRBD1. CDR1 and CDR2 from the germline V gene are SEHNR and FQNEAQ (reference sequence). The ends lost 2 bases at V and 5 bases at J; junction bases unmatched: 1. The CDR3 is 13 amino acids. As DNA, the CDR3 is TGTGCCAGCAGCTTACAGGGGGCGTATGGCTACACCTTC. Encoded protein: CASSLQGAYGYTF.